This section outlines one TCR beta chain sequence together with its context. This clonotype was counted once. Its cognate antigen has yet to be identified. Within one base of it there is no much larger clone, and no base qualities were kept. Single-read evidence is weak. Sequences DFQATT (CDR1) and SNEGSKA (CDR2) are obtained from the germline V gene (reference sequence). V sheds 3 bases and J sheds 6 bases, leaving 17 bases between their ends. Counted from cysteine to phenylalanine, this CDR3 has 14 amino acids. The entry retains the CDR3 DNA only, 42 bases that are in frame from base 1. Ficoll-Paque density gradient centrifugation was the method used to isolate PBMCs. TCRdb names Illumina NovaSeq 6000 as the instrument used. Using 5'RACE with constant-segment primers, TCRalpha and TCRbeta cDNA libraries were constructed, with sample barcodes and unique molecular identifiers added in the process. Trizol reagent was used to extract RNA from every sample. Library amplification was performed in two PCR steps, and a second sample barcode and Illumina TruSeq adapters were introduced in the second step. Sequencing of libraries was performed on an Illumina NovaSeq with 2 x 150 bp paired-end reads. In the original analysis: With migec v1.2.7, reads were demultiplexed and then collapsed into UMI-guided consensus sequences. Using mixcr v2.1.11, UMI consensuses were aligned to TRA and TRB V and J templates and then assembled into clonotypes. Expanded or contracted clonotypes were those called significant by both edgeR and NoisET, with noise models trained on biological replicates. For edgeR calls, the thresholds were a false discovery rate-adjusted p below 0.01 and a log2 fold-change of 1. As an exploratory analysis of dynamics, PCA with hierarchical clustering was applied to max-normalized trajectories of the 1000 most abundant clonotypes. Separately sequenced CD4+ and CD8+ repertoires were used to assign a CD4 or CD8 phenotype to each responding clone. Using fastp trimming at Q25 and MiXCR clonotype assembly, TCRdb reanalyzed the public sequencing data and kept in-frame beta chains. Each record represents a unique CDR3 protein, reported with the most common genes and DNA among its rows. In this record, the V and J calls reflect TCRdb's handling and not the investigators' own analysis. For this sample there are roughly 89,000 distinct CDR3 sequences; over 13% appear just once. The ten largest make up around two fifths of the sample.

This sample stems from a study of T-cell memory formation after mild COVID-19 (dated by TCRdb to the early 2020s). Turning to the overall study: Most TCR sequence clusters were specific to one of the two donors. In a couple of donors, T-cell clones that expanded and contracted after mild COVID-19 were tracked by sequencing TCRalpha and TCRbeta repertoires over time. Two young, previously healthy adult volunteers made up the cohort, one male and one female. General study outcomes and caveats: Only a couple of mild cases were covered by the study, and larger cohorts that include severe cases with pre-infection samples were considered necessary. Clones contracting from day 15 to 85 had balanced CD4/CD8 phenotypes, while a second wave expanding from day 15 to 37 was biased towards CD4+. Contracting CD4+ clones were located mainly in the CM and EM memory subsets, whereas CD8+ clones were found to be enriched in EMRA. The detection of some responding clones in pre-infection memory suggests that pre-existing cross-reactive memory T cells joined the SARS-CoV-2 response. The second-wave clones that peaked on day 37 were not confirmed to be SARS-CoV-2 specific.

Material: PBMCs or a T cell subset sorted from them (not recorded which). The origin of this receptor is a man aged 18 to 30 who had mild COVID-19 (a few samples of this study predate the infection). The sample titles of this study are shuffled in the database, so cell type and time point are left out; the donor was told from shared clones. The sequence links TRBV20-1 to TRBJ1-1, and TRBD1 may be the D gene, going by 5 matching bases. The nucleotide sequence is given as TGCAGTGCTAGGGCCGAGGGGCTTGGGGCTGAAGCTTTCTTT. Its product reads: CSARAEGLGAEAFF.